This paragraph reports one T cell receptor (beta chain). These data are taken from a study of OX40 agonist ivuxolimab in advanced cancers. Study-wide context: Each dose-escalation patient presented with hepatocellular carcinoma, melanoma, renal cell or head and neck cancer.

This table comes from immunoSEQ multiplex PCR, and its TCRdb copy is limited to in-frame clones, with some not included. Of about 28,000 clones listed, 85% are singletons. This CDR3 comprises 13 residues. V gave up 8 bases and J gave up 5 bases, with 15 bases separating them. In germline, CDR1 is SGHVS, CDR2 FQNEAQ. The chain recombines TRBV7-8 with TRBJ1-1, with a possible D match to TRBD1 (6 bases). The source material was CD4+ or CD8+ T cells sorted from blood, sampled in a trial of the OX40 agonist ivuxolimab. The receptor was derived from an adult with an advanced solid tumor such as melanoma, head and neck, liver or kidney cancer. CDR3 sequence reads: CASREGGGTEAFF. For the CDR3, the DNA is TGTGCCAGCCGGGAAGGGGGAGGGACTGAAGCTTTCTTT.